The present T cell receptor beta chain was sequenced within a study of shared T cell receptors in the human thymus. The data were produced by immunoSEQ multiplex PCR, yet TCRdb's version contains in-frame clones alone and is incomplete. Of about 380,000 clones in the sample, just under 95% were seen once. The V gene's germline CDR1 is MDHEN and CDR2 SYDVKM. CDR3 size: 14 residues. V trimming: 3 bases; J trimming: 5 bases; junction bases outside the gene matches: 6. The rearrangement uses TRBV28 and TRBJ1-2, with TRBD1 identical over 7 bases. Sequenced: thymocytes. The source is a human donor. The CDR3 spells CASSFYGTDYGYTF. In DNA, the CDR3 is TGTGCCAGCAGTTTTTACGGGACAGATTATGGCTACACCTTC.